This TCR beta chain was profiled in a study of Graves' ophthalmopathy and Graves' hyperthyroidism. In this cohort, patients with other autoimmune diseases, uncontrolled infections, pregnancy or lactation were excluded. A remark on this clonotype: The junction differs from germline at one of its ends, possibly a read error.

Beta-chain TCR CDR3 regions were amplified from RNA transcripts. The first-round RT-PCR employed HTBI primers together with the Qiagen OneStep RT-PCR kit. A multiplex PCR was then performed as the second round. In TCRdb, the multiplex PCR reads were re-called with MiXCR into one record per CDR3 protein. This table has hundreds of thousands of distinct CDR3 sequences, roughly 41% appearing once. Sequencing was carried out using peripheral blood. This sequence originates from an adult man with Graves' ophthalmopathy.

CDR3 in DNA: TGTGCCAGCAGCGGGGGGGGGGATGGTCAGCCCCAGCATTTT. Protein sequence: CASSGGGDGQPQHF. The chain has TRBV15 and TRBJ1-5, with a possible D match to TRBD1 (5 bases). Germline V gene data show CDR1 as LNHNV and CDR2 as YYDKDF (reference sequence). This CDR3 comprises 14 residues.